This T cell receptor (beta chain) was captured by sequencing in a study of blood T cell repertoires in COVID-19. Study at large: The United States, Italy and Spain supplied acute and convalescent COVID-19 samples. T cells, B-cell-depleted T cells, or PBMCs supplied cDNA or gDNA.

Original methodology: Reference gene primer amplification in the assay estimated nucleated cell counts. Sequencing was performed with immunoSEQ multiplex PCR; in TCRdb, only in-frame clones are kept and a portion is missing. V and J calls plus clone size are reproduced from that table; the DNA served to infer D and trimming. The data hold tens of thousands of clones, with about 90% observed a single time. The germline CDR1 and CDR2 sequences are MGHDK and SYGVNS. Germline trimming cut 3 bases from V and 6 bases from J; bases unmatched to any gene: 7. The length of the CDR3 is 15 residues. This sequence originates from a human donor in a cohort sampled during active COVID-19. The rearrangement joins TRBV25-1 to TRBJ1-5; 8 bases match TRBD1. The sequenced sample was peripheral blood. The CDR3 DNA reads TGTGCCAGCAGTGATCCAGGGGGCGAGAGTCAGCCCCAGCATTTT. This encodes CASSDPGGESQPQHF. The variable domain in full, completed from reference TRBV25-1 and TRBJ1-5, reads EADIYQTPRYLVIGTGKKITLECSQTMGHDKMYWYQQDPGMELHLIHYSYGVNSTEKGDLSSESTVSRIRTEHFPLTLESARPSHTSQYLCASSDPGGESQPQHFGDGTRLSIL.